This T cell receptor beta chain was profiled in a study of early T cells in non-severe SARS-CoV-2 infection. This clonotype has just a few counts. cDNA molecules, individually, were tagged with unique molecular identifiers. Each CDR3 protein gets one entry after TCRdb re-called the 5' RACE reads with MiXCR. The table records 70,000 to 75,000 distinct CDR3 sequences, roughly 15% of them present only once. Trimming stripped 0 bases from V and 0 bases from J, with 7 bases between. Germline V gene lookup returns CDR1 LGHDT and CDR2 YNNKEL (reference sequence). The CDR3 runs to 15 residues. The receptor was isolated from an adult who was a healthcare worker with PCR-confirmed SARS-CoV-2 infection or an uninfected control (not recorded which). Input material: whole blood. The chain recombines TRBV3-1 with TRBJ2-3, with unresolved D. The CDR3 region has the DNA TGTGCCAGCAGCCAAGATATGGGGAGCACAGATACGCAGTATTTT. It encodes CASSQDMGSTDTQYF.